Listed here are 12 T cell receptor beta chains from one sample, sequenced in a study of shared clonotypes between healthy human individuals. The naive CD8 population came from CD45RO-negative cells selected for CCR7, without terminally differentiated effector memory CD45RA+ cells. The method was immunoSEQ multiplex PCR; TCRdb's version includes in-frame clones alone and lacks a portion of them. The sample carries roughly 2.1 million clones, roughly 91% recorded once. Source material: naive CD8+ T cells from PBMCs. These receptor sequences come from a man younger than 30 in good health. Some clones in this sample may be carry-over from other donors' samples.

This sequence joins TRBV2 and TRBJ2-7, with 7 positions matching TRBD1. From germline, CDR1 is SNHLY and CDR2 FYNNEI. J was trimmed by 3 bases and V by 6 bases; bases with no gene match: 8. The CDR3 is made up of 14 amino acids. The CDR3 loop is CASRNSDRIYEQYF. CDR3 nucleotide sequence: TGTGCCAGCAGAAACTCGGACAGGATCTACGAGCAGTACTTC.

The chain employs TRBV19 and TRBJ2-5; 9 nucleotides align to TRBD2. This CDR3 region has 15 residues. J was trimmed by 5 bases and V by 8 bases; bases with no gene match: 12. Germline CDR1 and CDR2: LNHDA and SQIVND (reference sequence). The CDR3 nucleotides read TGTGCCAGTGTGACTAGCGGATCTTCCGGGGAGACCCAGTACTTC. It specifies CASVTSGSSGETQYF.

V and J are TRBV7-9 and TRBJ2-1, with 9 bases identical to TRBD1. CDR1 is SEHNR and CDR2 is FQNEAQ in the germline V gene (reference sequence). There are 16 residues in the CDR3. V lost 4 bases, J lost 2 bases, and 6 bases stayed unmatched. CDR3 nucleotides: TGTGCCAGCAGCTCCCCCCGGACAGGGGCCTACAATGAGCAGTTCTTC. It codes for CASSSPRTGAYNEQFF. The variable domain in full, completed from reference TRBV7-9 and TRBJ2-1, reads DTGVSQNPRHKITKRGQNVTFRCDPISEHNRLYWYRQTLGQGPEFLTYFQNEAQLEKSRLLSDRFSAERPKGSFSTLEIQRTEQGDSAMYLCASSSPRTGAYNEQFFGPGTRLTVL.

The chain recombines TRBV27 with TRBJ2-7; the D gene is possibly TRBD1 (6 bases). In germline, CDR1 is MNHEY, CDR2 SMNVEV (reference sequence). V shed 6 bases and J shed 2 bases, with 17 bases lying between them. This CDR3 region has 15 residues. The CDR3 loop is CASSPLSGATYEQYF. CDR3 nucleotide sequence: TGTGCCAGCAGCCCTCTATCAGGGGCCACCTACGAGCAGTACTTC.

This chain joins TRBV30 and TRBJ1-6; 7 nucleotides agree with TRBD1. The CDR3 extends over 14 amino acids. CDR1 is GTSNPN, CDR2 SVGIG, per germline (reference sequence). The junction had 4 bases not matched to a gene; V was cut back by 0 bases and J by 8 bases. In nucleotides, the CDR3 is TGTGCCTGGAGTGTAGGGACAGTAGATTCACCCCTCCACTTT. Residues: CAWSVGTVDSPLHF.

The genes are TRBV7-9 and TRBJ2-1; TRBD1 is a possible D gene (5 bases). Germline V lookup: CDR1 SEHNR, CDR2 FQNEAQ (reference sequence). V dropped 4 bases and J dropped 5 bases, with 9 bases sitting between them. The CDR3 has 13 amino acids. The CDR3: CASSYPGNNEQFF. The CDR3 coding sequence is TGTGCCAGCAGCTACCCAGGGAACAATGAGCAGTTCTTC. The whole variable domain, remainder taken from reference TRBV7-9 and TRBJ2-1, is DTGVSQNPRHKITKRGQNVTFRCDPISEHNRLYWYRQTLGQGPEFLTYFQNEAQLEKSRLLSDRFSAERPKGSFSTLEIQRTEQGDSAMYLCASSYPGNNEQFFGPGTRLTVL.

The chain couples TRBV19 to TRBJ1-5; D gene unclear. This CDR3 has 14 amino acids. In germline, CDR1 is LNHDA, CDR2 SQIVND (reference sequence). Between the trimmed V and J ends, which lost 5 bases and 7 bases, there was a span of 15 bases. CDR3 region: CASSLGVARQPQHF. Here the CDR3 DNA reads TGTGCCAGTAGTCTCGGGGTGGCCCGGCAGCCCCAGCATTTT.

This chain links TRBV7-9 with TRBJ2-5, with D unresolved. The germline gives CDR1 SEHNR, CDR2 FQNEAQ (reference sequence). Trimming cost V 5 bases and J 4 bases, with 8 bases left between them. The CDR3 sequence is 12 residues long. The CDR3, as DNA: TGTGCCAGCAGCAGAGATACAGAGACCCAGTACTTC. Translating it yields CASSRDTETQYF. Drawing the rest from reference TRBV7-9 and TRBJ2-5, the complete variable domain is DTGVSQNPRHKITKRGQNVTFRCDPISEHNRLYWYRQTLGQGPEFLTYFQNEAQLEKSRLLSDRFSAERPKGSFSTLEIQRTEQGDSAMYLCASSRDTETQYFGPGTRLLVL.

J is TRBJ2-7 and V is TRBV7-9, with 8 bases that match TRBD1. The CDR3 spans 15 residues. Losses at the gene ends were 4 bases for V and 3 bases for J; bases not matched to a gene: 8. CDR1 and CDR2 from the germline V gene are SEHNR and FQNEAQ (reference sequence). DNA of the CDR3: TGTGCCAGCAGCTGGGGGCTGGACAGGGACTACGAGCAGTACTTC. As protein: CASSWGLDRDYEQYF.

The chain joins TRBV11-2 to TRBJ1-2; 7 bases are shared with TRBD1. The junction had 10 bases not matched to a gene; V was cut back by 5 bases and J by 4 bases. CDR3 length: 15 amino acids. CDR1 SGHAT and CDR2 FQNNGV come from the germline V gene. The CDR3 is CASSTRQGLIYGYTF. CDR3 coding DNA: TGTGCCAGCAGCACAAGACAGGGTTTAATCTATGGCTACACCTTC.

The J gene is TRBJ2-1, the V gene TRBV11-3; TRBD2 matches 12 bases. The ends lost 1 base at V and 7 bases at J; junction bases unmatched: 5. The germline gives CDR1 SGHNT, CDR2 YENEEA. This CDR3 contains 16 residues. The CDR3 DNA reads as TGTGCCAGCAGCTTAGTGACTAGCGGGAGTAGGAATGAGCAGTTCTTC. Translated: CASSLVTSGSRNEQFF.

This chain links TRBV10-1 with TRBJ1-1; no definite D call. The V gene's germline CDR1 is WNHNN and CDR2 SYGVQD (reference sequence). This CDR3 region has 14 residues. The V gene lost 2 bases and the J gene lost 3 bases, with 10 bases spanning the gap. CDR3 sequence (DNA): TGCGCCAGCAGTGAGGCTAACGGGCACACTGAAGCTTTCTTT. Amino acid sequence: CASSEANGHTEAFF.